These 5 T cell receptor beta chains were all obtained from the same sample, sequenced in a study of cytomegalovirus exposure and HLA in healthy donors. PCR involved 60 Vbeta and 13 Jbeta primers. Profiled with immunoSEQ multiplex PCR; TCRdb holds only in-frame clones, not every one. The repertoire consists of 150,000 to 200,000 clones, with under 80% occurring once and the leading ten covering under 3%. Sample: PBMCs. The source is a man aged 40-49 years in good health and CMV-seronegative.

The table lists this clone with a count of one. V is TRBV27 and J is TRBJ1-5; TRBD1 matches at 10 bases. The CDR3 runs to 15 residues. Germline V CDR1 and CDR2: MNHEY, SMNVEV (reference sequence). Trimming removed 2 bases from V and 6 bases from J; junction bases left unmatched: 4. The CDR3 reads CASSLGTGVGQPQHF. The CDR3 bases are TGTGCCAGCAGTTTAGGGACAGGGGTGGGTCAGCCCCAGCATTTT.

This rearrangement joins TRBV6-5 to TRBJ1-5; 7 bases align to TRBD1. The CDR3 loop spans 14 amino acids. With 8 bases clipped from V and 4 bases from J, the junction kept 8 bases outside the gene matches. CDR1 and CDR2 (germline): MNHEY, SVGAGI. The CDR3 is CASGRDSLNQPQHF. The CDR3 DNA reads as TGTGCCAGCGGCCGGGACAGCCTAAATCAGCCCCAGCATTTT.

This chain uses TRBV19 with TRBJ1-4; 8 bases align to TRBD1. CDR1 is LNHDA and CDR2 is SQIVND in the germline V gene (reference sequence). This CDR3 contains 14 residues. Unmatched junction bases numbered 5, after V lost 3 bases and J lost 8 bases. The CDR3 here is CASSIGTGNEKLFF. Here the CDR3 DNA reads TGTGCCAGTAGTATCGGGACAGGTAACGAAAAACTGTTTTTT.

The rearrangement joins TRBV5-1 to TRBJ1-2; possibly TRBD1 for D (6 bases). The V and J ends lost 0 bases and 3 bases respectively, with 9 bases between them. This CDR3 contains 14 residues. The germline V gene has CDR1 SGHRS and CDR2 YFSETQ. The CDR3 sequence: CASSLEGDDYGYTF. The CDR3, as DNA: TGCGCCAGCAGCTTGGAGGGGGACGACTATGGCTACACCTTC.

The chain joins TRBV5-1 to TRBJ2-1; D gene uncertain. V was shortened by 2 bases and J by 5 bases, with 14 bases between the two germline ends. This CDR3 is built from 15 residues. The germline V gene encodes CDR1 SGHRS and CDR2 YFSETQ. The CDR3: CASSFLSAVNNEQFF. The CDR3 DNA is TGCGCCAGCAGCTTCTTAAGCGCCGTCAACAATGAGCAGTTCTTC.